The 10 T cell receptor beta chains below all came from one sample that was sequenced in a study of T cell responses to AZD1222 COVID-19 vaccine. Clones were read by immunoSEQ multiplex PCR, and TCRdb kept only the in-frame ones, dropping some. The sample holds over 110,000 clones, about 93% seen once. This sample comprised peripheral blood, obtained on day 0 of AZD1222 vaccination. The receptor set was obtained from an adult in good health.

The rearrangement joins TRBV7-6 to TRBJ2-5, with TRBD2 identical over 14 bases. The CDR3 extends over 17 amino acids. V was clipped by 4 bases and J by 4 bases; unmatched bases: 8. Germline CDR1 SGHVS, CDR2 FNYEAQ. The CDR3 protein is CASSSPGTSGSGETQYF. CDR3 DNA: TGTGCCAGCAGCTCCCCCGGGACTAGCGGGAGTGGAGAGACCCAGTACTTC.

The CDR3 is CASSAGDSRNSPLHF. For the CDR3, the DNA is TGTGCCAGCAGCGCCGGGGACTCTAGAAATTCACCCCTCCACTTT. The chain is built from TRBV9 and TRBJ1-6, with TRBD1 as a possible D gene (5 bases). Trimming cost V 3 bases and J 7 bases, with 14 bases left between them. There are 15 residues in the CDR3. Germline V CDR1 and CDR2: SGDLS, YYNGEE. The variable domain in full, completed from reference TRBV9 and TRBJ1-6, reads DSGVTQTPKHLITATGQRVTLRCSPRSGDLSVYWYQQSLDQGLQFLIQYYNGEERAKGNILERFSAQQFPDLHSELNLSSLELGDSALYFCASSAGDSRNSPLHFGNGTRLTVT.

This rearrangement joins TRBV28 to TRBJ2-1; 10 nucleotides match TRBD2. J was trimmed by 6 bases and V by 4 bases; bases with no gene match: 3. Looked up from germline, CDR1 is MDHEN and CDR2 is SYDVKM. The CDR3 contains 14 residues. The CDR3 protein is CASSSSGSFNEQFF. CDR3 coding DNA: TGTGCCAGCAGTTCTAGCGGGAGTTTCAATGAGCAGTTCTTC.

This sequence joins TRBV12-3 or TRBV12-4 and TRBJ2-4; D gene ambiguous. The CDR3 contains 12 residues. Trimming pared 6 bases from V and 0 bases from J, leaving 3 bases between. CDR3 sequence reads: CASRGAKNIQYF. CDR3 sequence (DNA): TGTGCCAGCAGAGGAGCCAAAAACATTCAGTACTTC.

The chain uses TRBV3-1 (or the pseudogene TRBV3-2) and TRBJ2-3; 8 bases map to TRBD2. The V and J ends lost 2 bases and 1 base, in that order; junction bases with no gene match: 5. The V gene's germline CDR1 is LGHDT and CDR2 YNNKEL (reference sequence). The CDR3 totals 16 residues. As DNA, the CDR3 is TGTGCCAGCAGCCAAAACCTAGCGGGCGGCACAGATACGCAGTATTTT. Translation gives CASSQNLAGGTDTQYF.

The rearrangement links TRBV7-2 to TRBJ2-1; D gene uncertain. Between the trimmed V and J ends, which lost 0 bases and 10 bases, there was a span of 7 bases. Germline lookup yields CDR1 SGHTA and CDR2 FQGNSA. The CDR3 totals 12 residues. CDR3 nucleotide sequence: TGTGCCAGCAGCTTAGCTGTCGGAGAGCAGTTCTTC. Its protein is CASSLAVGEQFF.

The chain links TRBV7-2 to TRBJ2-4, with 10 bases identical to TRBD2. The J segment lost 2 bases and the V segment lost 5 bases, leaving 6 bases of the junction unmatched. Germline V gene sequence: CDR1 SGHTA, CDR2 FQGNSA. This CDR3 is 16 amino acids long. CDR3 region: CASSPLAGGPKNIQYF. CDR3 bases: TGTGCCAGCAGCCCTTTAGCGGGGGGACCCAAAAACATTCAGTACTTC.

The chain has TRBV27 and TRBJ2-3, with D hard to call. The V end lost 3 bases, the J end lost 0 bases, and 7 bases lay between the germline ends. CDR1 is MNHEY and CDR2 is SMNVEV in the germline V gene (reference sequence). CDR3 length: 14 residues. As DNA, the CDR3 is TGTGCCAGCAGTTTGGCCTCTAGCACAGATACGCAGTATTTT. Protein product: CASSLASSTDTQYF.

V is TRBV29-1 and J is TRBJ1-5; D may be TRBD1 (6 bases). This CDR3 comprises 13 residues. V was shortened by 4 bases and J by 7 bases, with 14 bases between the two germline ends. Germline values: CDR1 SQVTM, CDR2 ANQGSEA. CDR3 sequence reads: CSVGGGRGQPQHF. The CDR3 DNA follows: TGCAGCGTTGGAGGGGGGCGAGGGCAGCCCCAGCATTTT.

The chain is built from TRBV28 and TRBJ1-2, with a tentative D call TRBD1 (5 bases). CDR1 MDHEN and CDR2 SYDVKM come from the germline V gene. V lost 5 bases and J 7 bases, leaving 14 bases between the germline ends. The CDR3 length is 13 residues. The CDR3 loop is CASSPTGGAGYTF. CDR3 in DNA: TGTGCCAGCAGTCCCACCGGTGGGGCTGGCTACACCTTC.